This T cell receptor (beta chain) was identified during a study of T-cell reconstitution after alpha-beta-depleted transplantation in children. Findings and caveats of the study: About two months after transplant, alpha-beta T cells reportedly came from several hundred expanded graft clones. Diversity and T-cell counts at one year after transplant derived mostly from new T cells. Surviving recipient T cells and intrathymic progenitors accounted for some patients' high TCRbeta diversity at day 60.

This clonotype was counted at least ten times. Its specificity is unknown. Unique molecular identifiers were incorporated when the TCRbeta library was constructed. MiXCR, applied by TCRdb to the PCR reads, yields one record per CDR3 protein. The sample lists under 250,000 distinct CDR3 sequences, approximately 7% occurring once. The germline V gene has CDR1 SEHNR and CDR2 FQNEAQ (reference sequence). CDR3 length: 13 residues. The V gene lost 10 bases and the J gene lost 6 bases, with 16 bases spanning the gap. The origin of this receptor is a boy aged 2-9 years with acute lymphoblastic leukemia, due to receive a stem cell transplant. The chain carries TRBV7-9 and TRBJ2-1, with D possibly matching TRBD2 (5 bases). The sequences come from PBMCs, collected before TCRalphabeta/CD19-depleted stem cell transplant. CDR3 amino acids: CATISGSFNEQFF. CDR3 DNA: TGTGCCACCATCTCTGGGAGCTTCAATGAGCAGTTCTTC. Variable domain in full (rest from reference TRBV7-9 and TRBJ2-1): DTGVSQNPRHKITKRGQNVTFRCDPISEHNRLYWYRQTLGQGPEFLTYFQNEAQLEKSRLLSDRFSAERPKGSFSTLEIQRTEQGDSAMYLCATISGSFNEQFFGPGTRLTVL.